This is a list of T cell receptor beta chains from one sample in a study of shared clonotypes between healthy human individuals. Generated by immunoSEQ multiplex PCR, the TCRdb table keeps only in-frame clones and is missing some. Here the sample spans roughly 2.1 million clones, approximately 94% being singletons. Sequencing was done on a sample of naive CD8+ T cells from PBMCs. These receptors were collected from a man between 18 and 35 years old in good health. Some clones in this sample may be carry-over from other donors' samples. Each CDR3 is given with its conserved first and last residue. A D gene is named only where the DNA matches it firmly.

J gene | D gene | V gene | CDR3 protein | CDR3 DNA
TRBJ2-5 | NA | TRBV25-1 | CASRPPGETQYF | TGTGCCAGCAGACCTCCGGGAGAGACCCAGTACTTC
TRBJ2-1 | TRBD1 | TRBV15 | CATSRRTGSPSEQFF | TGTGCCACCAGCCGCCGGACAGGTTCCCCCAGTGAGCAGTTCTTC
TRBJ1-3 | NA | TRBV7-9 | CASSSSRDPSGNTIYF | TGTGCCAGCAGCTCGAGCAGGGACCCCTCTGGAAACACCATATATTTT
TRBJ2-7 | TRBD2 | TRBV7-9 | CASSLSGRPYEQYF | TGTGCCAGCAGCTTGAGCGGGAGGCCCTACGAGCAGTACTTC
TRBJ1-2 | NA | TRBV4-1 | CASSQDAESFYGYTF | TGCGCCAGCAGCCAAGATGCGGAGTCATTCTATGGCTACACCTTC
TRBJ1-2 | TRBD1 | TRBV30 | CAWSYRQGRTYF | TGTGCCTGGAGCTATCGACAGGGGCGGACCTACTTC
TRBJ2-5 | NA | TRBV7-6 | CASSWWRAGYQETQYF | TGTGCCAGCAGCTGGTGGCGGGCAGGTTACCAAGAGACCCAGTACTTC
TRBJ1-1 | NA | TRBV30 | CAWSFPQGGVNTEAFF | TGTGCCTGGAGTTTTCCGCAGGGAGGGGTGAACACTGAAGCTTTCTTT
TRBJ2-1 | TRBD2 | TRBV5-6 | CASSLSSGNYNEQFF | TGTGCCAGCAGCTTGTCTAGCGGGAATTACAATGAGCAGTTCTTC
TRBJ2-3 | TRBD2 | TRBV5-4 | CASSFYGGTDTQYF | TGTGCCAGCAGCTTCTACGGGGGGACAGATACGCAGTATTTT